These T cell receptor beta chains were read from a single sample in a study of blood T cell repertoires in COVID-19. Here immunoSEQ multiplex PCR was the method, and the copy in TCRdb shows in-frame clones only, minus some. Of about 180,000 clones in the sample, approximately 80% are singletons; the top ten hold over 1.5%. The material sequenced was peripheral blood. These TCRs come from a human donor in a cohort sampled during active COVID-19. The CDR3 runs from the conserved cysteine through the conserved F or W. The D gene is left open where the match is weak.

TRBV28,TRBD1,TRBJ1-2,CASSGQGGYGYTF
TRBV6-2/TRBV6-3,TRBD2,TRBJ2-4,CASSAGEEGNIQYF
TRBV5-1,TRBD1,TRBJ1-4,CASSDRGDEKLFF
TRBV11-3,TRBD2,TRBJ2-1,CASSLAGLGDYNEQFF
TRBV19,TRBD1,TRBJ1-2,CASTPGLGQGGGYTF
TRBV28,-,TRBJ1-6,CASRRADSPLHF
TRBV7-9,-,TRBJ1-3,CASSLGDSGNTIYF
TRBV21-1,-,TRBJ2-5,CASSKYGPTQETQYF
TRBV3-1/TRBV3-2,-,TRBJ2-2,CASSHLQASGELFF
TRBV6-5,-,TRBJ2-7,CASSPPDSIEQYF
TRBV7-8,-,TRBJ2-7,CASSQGWGQATSYEQYF
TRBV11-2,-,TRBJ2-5,CASSLSIQETQYF
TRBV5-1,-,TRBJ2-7,CASSSLGQIYEQYF
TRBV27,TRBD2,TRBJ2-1,CASRTGLAGVFSPSLFF
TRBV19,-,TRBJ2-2,CASSPAARTGELFF
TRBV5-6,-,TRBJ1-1,CASSWPNLNTEAFF
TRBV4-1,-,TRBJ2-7,CASSQDKGPYEQYF
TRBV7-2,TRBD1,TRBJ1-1,CASSPWTGAAFF
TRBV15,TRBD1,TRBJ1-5,CATSSGGQGNQPQHF
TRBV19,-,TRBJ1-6,CASSTGEGSYNSPLHF
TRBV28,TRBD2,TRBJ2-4,CASSLGAGGRNIQYF
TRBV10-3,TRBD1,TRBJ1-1,CAIRPSTGEGTEAFF
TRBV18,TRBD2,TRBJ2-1,CASSPPGLAGSDEQFF
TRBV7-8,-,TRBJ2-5,CASSLAGLKGKKTQYF
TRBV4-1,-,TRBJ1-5,CASSHPPGRGSGNQPQHF
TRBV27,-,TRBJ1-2,CASSSATGGYTF
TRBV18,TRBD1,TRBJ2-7,CASSPRGTAYEQYF
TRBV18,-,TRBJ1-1,CASSPKGGHGGTEAFF
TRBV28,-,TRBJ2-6,CATKWQGSRSGANVLTF
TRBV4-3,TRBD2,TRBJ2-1,CASSQGTSGGHYNEQFF
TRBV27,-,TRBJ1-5,CASSPTGVYSNQPQHF
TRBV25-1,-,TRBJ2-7,CASSSDSLLSYEQYF
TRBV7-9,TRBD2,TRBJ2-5,CASSPGTSGSQETQYF